One sample yielded the 20 T cell receptor beta chains listed below, sequenced in a study of cytomegalovirus exposure and HLA in healthy donors. This PCR relied on a set of 60 Vbeta primers and 13 Jbeta primers. Method: immunoSEQ multiplex PCR; TCRdb's copy keeps in-frame clones and lacks some. The table shows some 140,000 clones, with 60% to 85% occurring only once. The source material was PBMCs. The origin of the receptors is a man in his late teens or twenties in good health and CMV-seronegative.

This chain links TRBV6-5 with TRBJ2-5; D is possibly TRBD1 (6 bases). CDR1 and CDR2 (germline): MNHEY, SVGAGI. The CDR3 is made up of 13 amino acids. V gave up 2 bases and J gave up 14 bases, with 18 bases separating them. This CDR3 reads CASSYVGHQWPYF. DNA for the CDR3: TGTGCCAGCAGTTACGTGGGACACCAATGGCCCTACTTC.

The chain employs TRBV27 and TRBJ1-5; 8 bases map to TRBD1. Germline V lookup: CDR1 MNHEY, CDR2 SMNVEV (reference sequence). Germline trimming cut 6 bases from V and 5 bases from J; bases unmatched to any gene: 6. CDR3 length: 14 residues. CDR3 sequence: CASSLRGRDQPQHF. As DNA, the CDR3 is TGTGCCAGCAGCCTCAGGGGGCGTGATCAGCCCCAGCATTTT.

A few counts support this clone. The V and J genes are TRBV27 and TRBJ1-5, with 8 bases fitting TRBD1. Losses at the gene ends were 7 bases for V and 6 bases for J; bases not matched to a gene: 5. Germline lookup yields CDR1 MNHEY and CDR2 SMNVEV (reference sequence). CDR3 size: 13 residues. The CDR3 protein is CASTGQGGQPQHF. The CDR3, as DNA: TGTGCCAGCACCGGACAGGGCGGTCAGCCCCAGCATTTT.

V usage is TRBV30 and J usage is TRBJ1-1, with 8 bases identical to TRBD1. This CDR3 is 15 amino acids long. Germline V CDR1 and CDR2: GTSNPN, SVGIG (reference sequence). Trimming cost V 2 bases and J 6 bases; bases outside gene matches: 11. The DNA for the CDR3 is TGTGCCTGGAGTCGAGGGCGACAGGGGAAGCCTGAAGCTTTCTTT. Protein: CAWSRGRQGKPEAFF.

Only one count was recorded for this clone. The gene calls are TRBV18 and TRBJ2-3; TRBD1 might be the D (6 bases). Trimming stripped 3 bases from V and 3 bases from J, with 10 bases between. This CDR3 has 14 amino acids. From germline, CDR1 is KGHSH and CDR2 LQKENI. The CDR3 DNA is TGTGCCAGCTCACCCGGACAGCTAACAGATACGCAGTATTTT. As protein: CASSPGQLTDTQYF.

This clone has a handful of counts. This rearrangement joins TRBV4-3 to TRBJ2-7, with D perhaps TRBD1 (6 bases). Trimming removed 4 bases from V and 5 bases from J, with 12 bases in between. This CDR3 is built from 13 residues. CDR1 is LGHNA and CDR2 is YSLEER in the germline V gene. In DNA form, the CDR3 reads TGCGCCAGCAGCCGTAGAGGGGGAAACGAGCAGTACTTC. It specifies CASSRRGGNEQYF.

This chain joins TRBV19 and TRBJ1-2; 7 bases are a match to TRBD1. After removal of 3 bases from V and 6 bases from J, the junction contained 1 base not matched to a gene. CDR1 and CDR2 (germline): LNHDA, SQIVND (reference sequence). The CDR3 is 12 residues long. The CDR3 DNA reads TGTGCCAGTAGTATCAGGGGGGATGGCTACACCTTC. Amino acid sequence: CASSIRGDGYTF.

This clone has a handful of counts. The chain uses TRBV29-1 and TRBJ2-7, with 8 bases identical to TRBD1. This CDR3 region has 14 residues. Germline V gene sequence: CDR1 SQVTM, CDR2 ANQGSEA. The J segment lost 6 bases and the V segment lost 4 bases, leaving 11 bases of the junction unmatched. CDR3 DNA: TGCAGCGTTGGGGACAGGACCATCGCGGGCGAGCAGTACTTC. This sequence encodes CSVGDRTIAGEQYF.

The table lists this clone with a count of one. V gene TRBV5-4 combines with J gene TRBJ1-2; perhaps TRBD1 as D (5 bases). V gave up 1 base and J gave up 7 bases, with 14 bases separating them. This CDR3 has 14 amino acids. Germline V CDR1 and CDR2: SGHNT, YYREEE (reference sequence). The CDR3 is CASSLRTLQFGYTF. The CDR3 nucleotides read TGTGCCAGCAGCTTGAGGACACTGCAATTTGGCTACACCTTC.

The genes are TRBV4-1 and TRBJ1-1, with TRBD1 identical over 8 bases. This CDR3 is built from 17 residues. CDR1 and CDR2 (germline): MGHRA, YSYEKL. Trimming at V came to 1 base and at J to 2 bases, leaving 9 bases not matched to a gene. The CDR3 region is CASSQVVGQAYNTEAFF. The CDR3 region has the DNA TGCGCCAGCAGCCAAGTCGTGGGACAGGCCTATAACACTGAAGCTTTCTTT.

The chain combines TRBV4-1 with TRBJ2-1; weak D call: TRBD1 (5 bases). In germline, CDR1 is MGHRA, CDR2 YSYEKL. The length of the CDR3 is 16 residues. Trimming stripped 1 base from V and 1 base from J, with 11 bases between. DNA for the CDR3: TGCGCCAGCAGCCAAGCAGGGATCTATTCCTACAATGAGCAGTTCTTC. It yields the protein CASSQAGIYSYNEQFF.

The chain joins TRBV30 to TRBJ1-5; D remains ambiguous. The CDR3 has 14 amino acids. Germline V gene lookup returns CDR1 GTSNPN and CDR2 SVGIG (reference sequence). With 5 bases removed from V and 2 bases from J, the gap between germline ends came to 13 bases. The CDR3: CAWDSGLGNQPQHF. The CDR3 DNA is TGTGCCTGGGATTCAGGACTGGGCAATCAGCCCCAGCATTTT.

V and J are TRBV15 and TRBJ1-1; D uncertain. This CDR3 contains 15 residues. Germline V gene data show CDR1 as LNHNV and CDR2 as YYDKDF (reference sequence). V shed 1 base and J shed 4 bases, with 13 bases lying between them. The CDR3: CATSRGPAAGTEAFF. CDR3 in DNA: TGTGCCACCAGCAGAGGCCCCGCTGCGGGCACTGAAGCTTTCTTT.

This clone came up a few times. The chain recombines TRBV30 with TRBJ1-4; weak D call: TRBD1 (6 bases). V dropped 0 bases and J dropped 8 bases, with 10 bases sitting between them. From germline, CDR1 is GTSNPN and CDR2 SVGIG (reference sequence). CDR3 length equals 13 residues. For the CDR3, the DNA is TGTGCCTGGAGTGTAGGCAGGGGAGAAAAACTGTTTTTT. Residues: CAWSVGRGEKLFF.

The chain has TRBV4-3 and TRBJ2-3; the match to TRBD1 covers 7 bases. Trimming took 1 base from V and 1 from J; bases not matched to a gene: 8. The CDR3 runs to 17 residues. Germline V CDR1 and CDR2: LGHNA, YSLEER. CDR3 loop: CASSQGMTGSGTDTQYF. In DNA form, the CDR3 reads TGCGCCAGCAGCCAAGGAATGACAGGGTCCGGCACAGATACGCAGTATTTT.

The V gene is TRBV12-5, the J gene TRBJ1-6; D not resolved. Germline V gene data show CDR1 as LGHNT and CDR2 as FRNRAP. The CDR3 has 13 amino acids. The V end lost 8 bases, the J end lost 5 bases, and 10 bases lay between the germline ends. The CDR3 nucleotides read TGTGCTAGTTCCTCCAGGAATAATTCACCCCTCCACTTT. Translation gives CASSSRNNSPLHF.

V and J are TRBV7-2 and TRBJ1-2; D is uncertain. The germline CDR1 and CDR2 sequences are SGHTA and FQGNSA. With 0 bases removed from V and 4 bases from J, the gap between germline ends came to 6 bases. This CDR3 has 13 amino acids. CDR3 sequence: CASSLAGRYGYTF. The CDR3 nucleotides are TGTGCCAGCAGCTTAGCTGGGCGCTATGGCTACACCTTC. The variable domain in full, with the rest retrieved from reference TRBV7-2 and TRBJ1-2, is GAGVSQSPSNKVTEKGKDVELRCDPISGHTALYWYRQSLGQGLEFLIYFQGNSAPDKSGLPSDRFSAERTGGSVSTLTIQRTQQEDSAVYLCASSLAGRYGYTFGSGTRLTVV.

This rearrangement joins TRBV9 to TRBJ1-1; D perhaps matches TRBD1 (5 bases). The CDR3 sequence is 14 residues long. Trimming removed 5 bases at V and 1 base at J, with 12 bases between. Germline V gene data show CDR1 as SGDLS and CDR2 as YYNGEE. The CDR3 here is CASSSGGGNTEAFF. CDR3 sequence (DNA): TGTGCCAGCAGTTCCGGCGGGGGGAACACTGAAGCTTTCTTT.

The rearrangement links TRBV6-5 to TRBJ2-3; a possible D gene is TRBD1 (5 bases). Germline CDR1 reads MNHEY; CDR2 reads SVGAGI. V shed 2 bases and J shed 4 bases, with 13 bases lying between them. The length of the CDR3 is 15 residues. CDR3 sequence: CASSYGHEGADTQYF. DNA of the CDR3: TGTGCCAGCAGTTACGGACACGAAGGGGCAGATACGCAGTATTTT.

The chain has TRBV7-9 and TRBJ1-6; possibly TRBD1 for D (5 bases). Germline V gives CDR1 SEHNR, CDR2 FQNEAQ (reference sequence). The CDR3 sequence is 18 residues long. V lost 4 bases, J lost 0 bases, and 16 bases lay in between. The CDR3 region has the DNA TGTGCCAGCAGCTCGGACACTACTCTATACTCCTATAATTCACCCCTCCACTTT. Its translation is CASSSDTTLYSYNSPLHF.